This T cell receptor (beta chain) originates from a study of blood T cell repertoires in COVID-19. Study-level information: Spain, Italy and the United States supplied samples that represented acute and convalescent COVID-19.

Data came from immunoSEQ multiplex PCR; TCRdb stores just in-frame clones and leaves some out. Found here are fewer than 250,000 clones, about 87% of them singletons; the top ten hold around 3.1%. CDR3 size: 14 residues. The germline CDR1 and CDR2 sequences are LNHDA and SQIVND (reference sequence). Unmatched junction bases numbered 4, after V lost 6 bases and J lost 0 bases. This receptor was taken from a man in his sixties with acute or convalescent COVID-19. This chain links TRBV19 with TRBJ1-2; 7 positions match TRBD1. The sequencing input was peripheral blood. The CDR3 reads CASSPGTANYGYTF. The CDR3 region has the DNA TGTGCCAGTAGCCCCGGGACAGCTAACTATGGCTACACCTTC. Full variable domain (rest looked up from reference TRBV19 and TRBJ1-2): DGGITQSPKYLFRKEGQNVTLSCEQNLNHDAMYWYRQDPGQGLRLIYYSQIVNDFQKGDIAEGYSVSREKKESFPLTVTSAQKNPTAFYLCASSPGTANYGYTFGSGTRLTVV.